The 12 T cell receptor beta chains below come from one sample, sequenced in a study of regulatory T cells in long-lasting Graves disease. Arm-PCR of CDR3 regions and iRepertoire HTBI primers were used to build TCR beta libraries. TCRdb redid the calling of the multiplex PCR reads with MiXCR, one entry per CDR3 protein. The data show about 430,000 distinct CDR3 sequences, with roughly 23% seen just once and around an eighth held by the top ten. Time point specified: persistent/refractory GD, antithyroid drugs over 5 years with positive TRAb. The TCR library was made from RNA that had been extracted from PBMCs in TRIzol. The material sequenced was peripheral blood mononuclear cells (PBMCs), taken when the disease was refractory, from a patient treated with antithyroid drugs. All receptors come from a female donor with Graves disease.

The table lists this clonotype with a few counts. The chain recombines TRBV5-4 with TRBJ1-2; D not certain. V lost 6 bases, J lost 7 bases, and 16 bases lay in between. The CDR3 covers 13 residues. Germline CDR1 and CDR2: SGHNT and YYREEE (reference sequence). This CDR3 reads CASTPILGGGYTF. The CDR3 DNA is TGTGCCAGCACCCCCATCCTCGGAGGTGGCTACACCTTC.

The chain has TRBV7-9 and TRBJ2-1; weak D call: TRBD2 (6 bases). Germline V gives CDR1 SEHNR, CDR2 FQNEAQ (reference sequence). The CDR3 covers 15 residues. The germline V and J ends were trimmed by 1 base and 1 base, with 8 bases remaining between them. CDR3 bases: TGTGCCAGCAGCTTAGGGGACTCTTCCTACAATGAGCAGTTCTTC. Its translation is CASSLGDSSYNEQFF.

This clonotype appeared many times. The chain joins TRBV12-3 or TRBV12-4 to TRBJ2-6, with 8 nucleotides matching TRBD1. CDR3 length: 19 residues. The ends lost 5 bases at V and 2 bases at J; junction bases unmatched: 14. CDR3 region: CASSRWPGTGQPGANVLTF. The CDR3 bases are TGTGCCAGCAGTCGATGGCCCGGGACAGGACAACCTGGGGCCAACGTCCTGACTTTC.

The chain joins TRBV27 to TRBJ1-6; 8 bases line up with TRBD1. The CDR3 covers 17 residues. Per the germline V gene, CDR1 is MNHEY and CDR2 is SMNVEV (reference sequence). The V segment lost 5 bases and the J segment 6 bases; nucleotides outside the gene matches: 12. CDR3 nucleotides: TGTGCCAGCAGTCCTATACCGGGACAGGCCTTTAATTCACCCCTCCACTTT. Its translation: CASSPIPGQAFNSPLHF.

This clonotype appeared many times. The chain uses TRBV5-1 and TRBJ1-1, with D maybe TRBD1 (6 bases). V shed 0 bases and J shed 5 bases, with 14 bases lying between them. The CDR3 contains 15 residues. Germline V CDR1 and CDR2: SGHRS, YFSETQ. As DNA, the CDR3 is TGCGCCAGCAGCTTGGGCGGGACACGAGGTACTGAAGCTTTCTTT. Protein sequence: CASSLGGTRGTEAFF.

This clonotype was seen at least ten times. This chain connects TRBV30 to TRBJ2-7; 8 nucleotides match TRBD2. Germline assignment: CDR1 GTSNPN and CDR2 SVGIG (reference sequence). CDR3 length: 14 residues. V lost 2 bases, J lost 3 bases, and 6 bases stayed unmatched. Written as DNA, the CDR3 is TGTGCCTGGAGTCCGAAAGCGGGGGTCTACGAGCAGTACTTC. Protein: CAWSPKAGVYEQYF.

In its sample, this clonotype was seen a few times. CDR3 bases: TGTGCCAGTATAGGTTTTGGGGGAAGCAATCAGCCCCAGCATTTT. Protein sequence: CASIGFGGSNQPQHF. The chain recombines TRBV19 with TRBJ1-5; weak D call: TRBD1 (5 bases). This CDR3 spans 15 amino acids. The germline gives CDR1 LNHDA, CDR2 SQIVND (reference sequence). The V and J ends lost 7 bases and 1 base respectively, with 14 bases between them.

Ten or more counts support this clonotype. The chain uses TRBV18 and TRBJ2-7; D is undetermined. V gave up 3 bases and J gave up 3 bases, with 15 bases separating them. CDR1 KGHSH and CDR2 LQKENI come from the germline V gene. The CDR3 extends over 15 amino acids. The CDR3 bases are TGTGCCAGCTCACCCCTAAAGGGTCCAGGCTACGAGCAGTACTTC. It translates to CASSPLKGPGYEQYF.

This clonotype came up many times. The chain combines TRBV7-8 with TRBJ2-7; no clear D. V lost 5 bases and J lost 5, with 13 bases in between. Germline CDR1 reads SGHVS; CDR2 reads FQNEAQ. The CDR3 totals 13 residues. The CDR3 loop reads CASSLYGTHEQYF. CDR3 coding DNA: TGTGCCAGCAGCCTTTACGGTACCCACGAGCAGTACTTC.

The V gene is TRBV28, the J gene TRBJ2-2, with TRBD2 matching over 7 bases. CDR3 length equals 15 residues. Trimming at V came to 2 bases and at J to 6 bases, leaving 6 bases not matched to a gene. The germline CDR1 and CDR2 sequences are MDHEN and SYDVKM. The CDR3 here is CASSLRSAGAGELFF. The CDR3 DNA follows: TGTGCCAGCAGTTTAAGGTCGGCGGGAGCCGGGGAGCTGTTTTTT.

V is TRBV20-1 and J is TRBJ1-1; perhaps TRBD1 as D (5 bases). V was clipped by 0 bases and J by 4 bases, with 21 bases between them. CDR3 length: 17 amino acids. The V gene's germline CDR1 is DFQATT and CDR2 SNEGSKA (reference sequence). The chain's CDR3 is CSARDLRGKRMTTEAFF. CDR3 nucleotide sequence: TGCAGTGCTAGAGACCTGAGGGGAAAACGTATGACCACTGAAGCTTTCTTT.

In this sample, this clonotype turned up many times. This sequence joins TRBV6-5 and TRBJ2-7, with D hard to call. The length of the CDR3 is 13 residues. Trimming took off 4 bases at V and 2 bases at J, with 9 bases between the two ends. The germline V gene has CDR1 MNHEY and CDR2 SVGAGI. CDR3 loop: CASSFSVTYEQYF. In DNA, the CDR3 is TGTGCCAGCAGTTTCAGTGTAACCTACGAGCAGTACTTC.